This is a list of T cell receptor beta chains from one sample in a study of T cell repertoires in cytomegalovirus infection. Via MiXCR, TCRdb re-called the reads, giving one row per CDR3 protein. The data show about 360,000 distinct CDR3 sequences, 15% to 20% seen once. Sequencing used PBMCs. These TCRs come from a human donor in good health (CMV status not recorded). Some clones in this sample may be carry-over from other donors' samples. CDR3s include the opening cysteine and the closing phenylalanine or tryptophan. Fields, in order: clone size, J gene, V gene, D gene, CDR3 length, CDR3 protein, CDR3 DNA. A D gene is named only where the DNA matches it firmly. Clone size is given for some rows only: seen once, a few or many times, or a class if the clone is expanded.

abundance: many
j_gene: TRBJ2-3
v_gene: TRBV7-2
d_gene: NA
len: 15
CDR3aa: CASSSSGIRTDTQYF
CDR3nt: TGTGCCAGCAGTAGTAGTGGGATTCGCACAGATACGCAGTATTTT

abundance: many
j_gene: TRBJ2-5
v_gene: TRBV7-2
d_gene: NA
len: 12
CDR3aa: CASSLYQETQYF
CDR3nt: TGTGCCAGCAGCTTATACCAAGAGACCCAGTACTTC

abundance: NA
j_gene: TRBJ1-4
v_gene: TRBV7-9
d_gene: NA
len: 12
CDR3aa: CASSFRDEKLFF
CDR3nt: TGTGCCAGCAGCTTTCGCGATGAAAAACTGTTTTTT

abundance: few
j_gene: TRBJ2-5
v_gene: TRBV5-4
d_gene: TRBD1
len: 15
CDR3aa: CASSQTGQIQETQYF
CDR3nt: TGTGCCAGCAGCCAAACGGGACAGATACAAGAGACCCAGTACTTC

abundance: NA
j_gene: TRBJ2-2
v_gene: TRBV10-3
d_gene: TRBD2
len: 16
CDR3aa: CAISGTSGRATGELFF
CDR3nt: TGTGCCATCAGTGGGACTAGCGGGAGGGCCACCGGGGAGCTGTTTTTT

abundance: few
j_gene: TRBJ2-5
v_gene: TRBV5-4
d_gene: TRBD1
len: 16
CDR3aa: CASSSTGTGDRETQYF
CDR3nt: TGTGCCAGCAGCTCGACAGGGACAGGGGATAGGGAGACCCAGTACTTC

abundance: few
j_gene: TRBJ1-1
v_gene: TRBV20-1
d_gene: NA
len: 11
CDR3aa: CSAGGRTEAFF
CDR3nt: TGCAGTGCCGGTGGGAGGACTGAAGCTTTCTTT

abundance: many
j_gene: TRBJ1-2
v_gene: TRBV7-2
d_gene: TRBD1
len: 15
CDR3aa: CASSLRRGPDYGYTF
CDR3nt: TGTGCCAGCAGCTTGCGGAGGGGGCCCGACTATGGCTACACCTTC

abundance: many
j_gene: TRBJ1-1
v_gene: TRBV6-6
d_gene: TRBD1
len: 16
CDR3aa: CASIPTRTGRDTEAFF
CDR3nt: TGTGCCAGCATTCCTACTCGGACAGGTAGGGACACTGAAGCTTTCTTT

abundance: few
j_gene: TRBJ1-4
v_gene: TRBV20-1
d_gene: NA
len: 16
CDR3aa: CSARGLKYATNEKLFF
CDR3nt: TGCAGTGCTAGAGGACTGAAGTATGCAACTAATGAAAAACTGTTTTTT

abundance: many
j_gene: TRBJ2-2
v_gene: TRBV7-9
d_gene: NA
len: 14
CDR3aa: CAAIRPPNTGELFF
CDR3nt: TGTGCCGCCATCCGCCCCCCGAACACCGGGGAGCTGTTTTTT

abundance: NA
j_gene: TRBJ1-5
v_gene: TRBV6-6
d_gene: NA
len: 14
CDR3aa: CASSDEGEYQPQHF
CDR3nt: TGTGCCAGCAGCGACGAGGGGGAGTATCAGCCCCAGCATTTT

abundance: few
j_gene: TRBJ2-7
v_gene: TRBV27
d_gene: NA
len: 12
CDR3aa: CASRGGGGEQYF
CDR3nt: TGTGCCAGCAGGGGGGGAGGTGGCGAGCAGTACTTC

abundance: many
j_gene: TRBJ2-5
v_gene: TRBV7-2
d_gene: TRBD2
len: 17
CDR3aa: CASNPRRTSGIQETQYF
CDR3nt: TGTGCCAGCAACCCCCGAAGGACTAGCGGGATTCAAGAGACCCAGTACTTC

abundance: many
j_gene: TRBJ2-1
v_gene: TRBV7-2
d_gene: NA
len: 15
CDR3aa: CASSLTRDSNNEQFF
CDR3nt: TGTGCCAGCAGCCTAACCCGGGACTCTAACAATGAGCAGTTCTTC

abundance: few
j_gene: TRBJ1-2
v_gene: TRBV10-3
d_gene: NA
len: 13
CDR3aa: CAIRGTDTRGYTF
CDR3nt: TGTGCCATCAGGGGTACAGATACGAGGGGCTACACCTTC